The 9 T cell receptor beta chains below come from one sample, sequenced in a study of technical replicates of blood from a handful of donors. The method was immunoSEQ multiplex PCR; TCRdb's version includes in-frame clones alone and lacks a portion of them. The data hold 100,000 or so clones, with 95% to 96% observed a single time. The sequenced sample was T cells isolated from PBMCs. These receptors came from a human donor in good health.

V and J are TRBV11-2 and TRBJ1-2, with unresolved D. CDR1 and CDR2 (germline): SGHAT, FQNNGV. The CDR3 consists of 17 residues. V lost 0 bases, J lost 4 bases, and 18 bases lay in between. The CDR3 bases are TGTGCCAGCAGCTTAGATCGAGGGCGGCGGACCGGCTATGGCTACACCTTC. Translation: CASSLDRGRRTGYGYTF. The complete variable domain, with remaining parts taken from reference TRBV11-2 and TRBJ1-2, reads EAGVAQSPRYKIIEKRQSVAFWCNPISGHATLYWYQQILGQGPKLLIQFQNNGVVDDSQLPKDRFSAERLKGVDSTLKIQPAKLEDSAVYLCASSLDRGRRTGYGYTFGSGTRLTVV.

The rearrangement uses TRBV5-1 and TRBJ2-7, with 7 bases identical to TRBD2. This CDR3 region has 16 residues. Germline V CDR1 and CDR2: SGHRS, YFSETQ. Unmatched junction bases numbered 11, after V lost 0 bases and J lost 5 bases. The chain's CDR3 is CASSLGVGGPGHEQYF. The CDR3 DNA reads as TGCGCCAGCAGCTTGGGAGTGGGAGGGCCTGGTCACGAGCAGTACTTC.

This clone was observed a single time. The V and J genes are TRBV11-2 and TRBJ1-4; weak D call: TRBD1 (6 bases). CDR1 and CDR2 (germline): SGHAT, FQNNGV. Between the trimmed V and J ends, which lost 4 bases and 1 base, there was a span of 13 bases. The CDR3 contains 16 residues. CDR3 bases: TGTGCCAGCAGCTCTATTAGGGGGAGAACTAATGAAAAACTGTTTTTT. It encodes CASSSIRGRTNEKLFF.

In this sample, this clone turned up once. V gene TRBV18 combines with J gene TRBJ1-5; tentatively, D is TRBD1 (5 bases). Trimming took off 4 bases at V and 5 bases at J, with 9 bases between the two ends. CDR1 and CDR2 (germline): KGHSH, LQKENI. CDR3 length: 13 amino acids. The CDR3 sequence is CASSQGADQPQHF. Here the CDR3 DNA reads TGTGCCAGCTCACAAGGGGCCGATCAGCCCCAGCATTTT.

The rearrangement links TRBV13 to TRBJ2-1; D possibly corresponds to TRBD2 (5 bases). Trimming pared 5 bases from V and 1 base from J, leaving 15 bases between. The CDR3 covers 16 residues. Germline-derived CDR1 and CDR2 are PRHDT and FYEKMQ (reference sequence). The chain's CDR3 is CASSPVGRGSYNEQFF. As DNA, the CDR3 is TGTGCCAGCAGCCCAGTGGGTCGGGGTTCCTACAATGAGCAGTTCTTC. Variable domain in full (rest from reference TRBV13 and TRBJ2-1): AAGVIQSPRHLIKEKRETATLKCYPIPRHDTVYWYQQGPGQDPQFLISFYEKMQSDKGSIPDRFSAQQFSDYHSELNMSSLELGDSALYFCASSPVGRGSYNEQFFGPGTRLTVL.

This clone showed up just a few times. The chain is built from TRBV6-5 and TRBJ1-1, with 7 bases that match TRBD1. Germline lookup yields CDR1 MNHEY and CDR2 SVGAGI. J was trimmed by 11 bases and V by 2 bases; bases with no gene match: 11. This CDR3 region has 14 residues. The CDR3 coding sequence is TGTGCCAGCAGTTACGGGGACAGCTTCCAACAGGCTTTCTTT. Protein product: CASSYGDSFQQAFF.

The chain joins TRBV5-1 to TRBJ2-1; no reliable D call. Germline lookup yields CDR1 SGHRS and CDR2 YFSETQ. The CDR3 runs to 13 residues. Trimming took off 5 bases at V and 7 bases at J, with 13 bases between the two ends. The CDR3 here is CASSISLRNEQFF. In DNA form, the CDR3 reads TGCGCCAGCAGTATAAGCCTAAGAAATGAGCAGTTCTTC.

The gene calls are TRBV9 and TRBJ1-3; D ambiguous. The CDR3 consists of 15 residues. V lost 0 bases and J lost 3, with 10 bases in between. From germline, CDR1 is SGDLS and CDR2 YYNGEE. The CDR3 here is CASSVAGLIGNTIYF. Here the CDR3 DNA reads TGTGCCAGCAGCGTAGCCGGACTCATTGGAAACACCATATATTTT.

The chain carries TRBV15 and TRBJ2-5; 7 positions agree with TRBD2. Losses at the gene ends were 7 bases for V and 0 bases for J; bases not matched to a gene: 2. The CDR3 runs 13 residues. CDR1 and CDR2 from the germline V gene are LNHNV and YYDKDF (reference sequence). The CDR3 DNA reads TGTGCCACCAAAGCGGGATACCAAGAGACCCAGTACTTC. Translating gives CATKAGYQETQYF.